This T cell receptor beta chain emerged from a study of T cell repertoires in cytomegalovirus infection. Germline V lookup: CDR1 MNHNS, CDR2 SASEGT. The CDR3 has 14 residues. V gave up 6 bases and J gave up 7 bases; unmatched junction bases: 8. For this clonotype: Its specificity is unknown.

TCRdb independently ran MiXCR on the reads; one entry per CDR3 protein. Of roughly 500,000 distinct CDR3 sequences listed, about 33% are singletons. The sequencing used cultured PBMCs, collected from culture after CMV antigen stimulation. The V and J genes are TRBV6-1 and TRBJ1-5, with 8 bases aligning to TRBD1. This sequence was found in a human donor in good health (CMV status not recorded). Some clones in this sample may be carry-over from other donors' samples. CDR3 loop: CASSQGAGRQPQHF. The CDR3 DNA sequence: TGTGCCAGCAGCCAGGGGGCCGGGCGGCAGCCCCAGCATTTT.